These 28 T cell receptor beta chains originate from one sample sequenced in a study of blood T cell repertoires in COVID-19. Measured with immunoSEQ multiplex PCR; TCRdb has only the in-frame clones, and not every one. The table lists approximately 120,000 clones, more than 65% of them singletons, with roughly 2% in the top ten. Input material: peripheral blood. Receptors originate from a woman between 65 and 79 years old with acute or convalescent COVID-19.

CDR3 amino acids: CASAGQVDSPLHF. CDR3 nucleotides: TGTGCCAGCGCAGGACAGGTTGATTCACCCCTCCACTTT. The chain is built from TRBV7-2 and TRBJ1-6, with TRBD1 matching over 7 bases. V was pared by 8 bases and J by 8 bases, with 6 bases of the junction left unmatched. The germline V gene encodes CDR1 SGHTA and CDR2 FQGNSA. The CDR3 contains 13 residues.

This chain uses TRBV6-1 with TRBJ2-3, with TRBD2 matching over 11 bases. J gave up 4 bases and V 3 bases, and 6 bases lay outside the gene matches. This CDR3 has 16 residues. Germline V gene sequence: CDR1 MNHNS, CDR2 SASEGT. The CDR3 loop is CASSDVAGGWSDTQYF. DNA for the CDR3: TGTGCCAGCAGTGACGTAGCGGGGGGGTGGTCAGATACGCAGTATTTT.

The chain is built from TRBV10-3 and TRBJ2-5, with 8 bases matching TRBD1. The ends lost 4 bases at V and 10 bases at J; junction bases unmatched: 8. CDR3 length: 13 amino acids. The germline CDR1 and CDR2 sequences are ENHRY and SYGVKD. The CDR3, as DNA: TGTGCCATCAGTGTGGACAGGGAGCCGGACCAGTACTTC. Translated: CAISVDREPDQYF.

This clone was counted a single time. V gene TRBV5-1 combines with J gene TRBJ2-5; no definite D call. This CDR3 region has 13 residues. Looked up from germline, CDR1 is SGHRS and CDR2 is YFSETQ. Trimming cost V 0 bases and J 1 base, with 4 bases left between them. CDR3 sequence: CASSLDSQETQYF. The DNA for the CDR3 is TGCGCCAGCAGCTTGGATAGCCAAGAGACCCAGTACTTC.

This clone was seen a few times. The genes are TRBV11-2 and TRBJ2-3; 9 bases map to TRBD1. The germline V gene encodes CDR1 SGHAT and CDR2 FQNNGV. This CDR3 has 15 amino acids. The J segment lost 1 base and the V segment lost 1 base, leaving 0 bases of the junction unmatched. CDR3: CASSLGTGGTDTQYF. The CDR3 bases are TGTGCCAGCAGCTTAGGGACAGGGGGCACAGATACGCAGTATTTT. The complete variable domain, with remaining parts taken from reference TRBV11-2 and TRBJ2-3, reads EAGVAQSPRYKIIEKRQSVAFWCNPISGHATLYWYQQILGQGPKLLIQFQNNGVVDDSQLPKDRFSAERLKGVDSTLKIQPAKLEDSAVYLCASSLGTGGTDTQYFGPGTRLTVL.

The rearrangement joins TRBV7-8 to TRBJ2-7, with TRBD1 matching over 9 bases. The junction had 8 bases not matched to a gene; V was cut back by 4 bases and J by 4 bases. The CDR3 covers 15 residues. Germline loops: CDR1 SGHVS, CDR2 FQNEAQ. CDR3 protein: CASSSPGQGPYEQYF. The DNA for the CDR3 is TGTGCCAGCAGCTCCCCGGGACAGGGCCCATACGAGCAGTACTTC.

Written as DNA, the CDR3 is TGTGCCAGCAGCTCCGGGACAGGGACAGATACGCAGTATTTT. This gives the protein CASSSGTGTDTQYF. The gene calls are TRBV11-3 and TRBJ2-3; 9 nucleotides agree with TRBD1. This CDR3 is built from 14 residues. CDR1 and CDR2 from the germline V gene are SGHNT and YENEEA. V was clipped by 4 bases and J by 3 bases; unmatched bases: 2.

J is TRBJ2-7 and V is TRBV6-5; 8 nucleotides line up with TRBD1. The V gene end was trimmed by 4 bases and the J gene end by 3 bases; junction bases not matched to a gene: 5. The length of the CDR3 is 14 residues. Germline lookup yields CDR1 MNHEY and CDR2 SVGAGI. The CDR3: CASSWETGVYEQYF. The CDR3 bases are TGTGCCAGCAGTTGGGAGACAGGGGTCTACGAGCAGTACTTC.

The chain joins TRBV19 to TRBJ1-2; TRBD1 aligns across 8 bases. CDR1 and CDR2 (germline): LNHDA, SQIVND (reference sequence). This CDR3 is 14 amino acids long. The J segment lost 2 bases and the V segment lost 5 bases, leaving 4 bases of the junction unmatched. CDR3 loop: CASSPGQGNYGYTF. Here the CDR3 DNA reads TGTGCCAGTAGTCCTGGACAGGGAAACTATGGCTACACCTTC.

V and J are TRBV21-1 and TRBJ2-7; the table's D gene call, TRBD2, was not cross checked with the DNA. TRBV21-1 is annotated as a pseudogene. The CDR3 sequence is 23 residues long. The CDR3 DNA is TGTGCCAGCAGCAAAGTAAAAAGTAGGACTAGCGGGAGTAGTGTGGACTTAAGCTACGAGCAGTACTTC. Translation gives CASSKVKSRTSGSSVDLSYEQYF.

Here the CDR3 DNA reads TGTGCCAGCAGCGCCCGGGACAGCTCTGGAAACACCATATATTTT. Its protein is CASSARDSSGNTIYF. The V gene is TRBV6-5, the J gene TRBJ1-3; 7 bases match TRBD1. The germline V gene encodes CDR1 MNHEY and CDR2 SVGAGI. Trimming took 6 bases from V and 0 from J; bases not matched to a gene: 5. CDR3 length: 15 amino acids.

The sample holds a few counts of this clone. The rearrangement links TRBV24-1 to TRBJ2-7; D call uncertain. The germline gives CDR1 KGHDR, CDR2 SFDVKD. The V gene lost 3 bases and the J gene lost 6 bases, with 17 bases spanning the gap. This CDR3 has 15 residues. The CDR3 DNA sequence: TGTGCCACCAGTGATGCCCGCCAAGCGTCTCGCGAGCAGTACTTC. Translation: CATSDARQASREQYF.

This rearrangement joins TRBV5-1 to TRBJ2-5, with 12 bases aligning to TRBD1. Per germline, CDR1 SGHRS and CDR2 YFSETQ. With V trimmed by 2 bases and J by 2 bases, 7 bases remained unmatched. This CDR3 has 17 residues. The CDR3 DNA reads TGCGCCAGCAGCTTCGGCGGGACAGGGGGCCCTCAAGAGACCCAGTACTTC. Translating gives CASSFGGTGGPQETQYF.

This clone was detected only once. J is TRBJ2-5 and V is TRBV6-5; TRBD1 agrees at 10 bases. Germline CDR1 and CDR2: MNHEY and SVGAGI. V was clipped by 5 bases and J by 5 bases; unmatched bases: 2. The CDR3 loop spans 13 amino acids. CDR3 sequence reads: CASSRGQGETQYF. DNA of the CDR3: TGTGCCAGCAGTCGGGGACAGGGGGAGACCCAGTACTTC.

V is TRBV29-1 and J is TRBJ1-4; D may be TRBD1 (6 bases). The CDR3 extends over 15 amino acids. CDR1 and CDR2 (germline): SQVTM, ANQGSEA. The V end lost 3 bases, the J end lost 6 bases, and 17 bases lay between the germline ends. CDR3 nucleotide sequence: TGCAGCGTTGATTTATGCAGGGGCTCGGATGAAAAACTGTTTTTT. Translated, it gives CSVDLCRGSDEKLFF.

The chain couples TRBV30 to TRBJ2-7, with a tentative D call TRBD1 (6 bases). V lost 5 bases to trimming and J lost 3 bases, with 8 bases between them. This CDR3 has 11 residues. Germline-derived CDR1 and CDR2 are GTSNPN and SVGIG (reference sequence). The CDR3 here is CAWVQGYEQYF. The DNA for the CDR3 is TGTGCCTGGGTACAGGGCTACGAGCAGTACTTC.

The genes are TRBV9 and TRBJ2-1; no firm D call. The V and J ends lost 0 bases and 0 bases respectively, with 7 bases between them. The CDR3 has 15 residues. Germline assignment: CDR1 SGDLS and CDR2 YYNGEE. CDR3 loop: CASSVDAFSYNEQFF. In DNA, the CDR3 is TGTGCCAGCAGCGTAGACGCGTTCTCCTACAATGAGCAGTTCTTC.

In its sample, this clone was seen many times. The V gene is TRBV6-5, the J gene TRBJ2-7; 12 bases agree with TRBD2. After removal of 8 bases from V and 3 bases from J, the junction contained 5 bases not matched to a gene. Germline CDR1 reads MNHEY; CDR2 reads SVGAGI. CDR3 length: 14 amino acids. In DNA, the CDR3 is TGTGCCAGCTCCCAGACTAGCGGGAGCTACGAGCAGTACTTC. Amino acids: CASSQTSGSYEQYF.

The rearrangement uses TRBV6-1 and TRBJ2-7, with 7 bases fitting TRBD1. The trim removed 1 base at V and 3 bases at J, leaving 6 bases unmatched. Per germline, CDR1 MNHNS and CDR2 SASEGT. The CDR3 length is 15 residues. The CDR3 coding sequence is TGTGCCAGCAGTGAAGGACAGGGTAGGGACTACGAGCAGTACTTC. Translated: CASSEGQGRDYEQYF.

The chain combines TRBV27 with TRBJ2-1; 14 nucleotides line up with TRBD2. Germline lookup yields CDR1 MNHEY and CDR2 SMNVEV (reference sequence). Losses at the gene ends were 7 bases for V and 10 bases for J; bases not matched to a gene: 9. This CDR3 is built from 15 residues. The CDR3 reads CASNHGLAGGGEQFF. The CDR3 bases are TGTGCCAGCAATCATGGACTAGCGGGAGGCGGGGAGCAGTTCTTC.

In DNA, the CDR3 is TGTGCCAGCAGTTACTACCCACTAGATTCCTACAATGAGCAGTTCTTC. Translated: CASSYYPLDSYNEQFF. The genes are TRBV6-5 and TRBJ2-1, with D maybe TRBD2 (5 bases). This CDR3 contains 16 residues. The V gene lost 1 base and the J gene lost 1 base, with 11 bases spanning the gap. Germline CDR1 reads MNHEY; CDR2 reads SVGAGI.

This sequence joins TRBV7-2 and TRBJ1-2; tentatively, D is TRBD1 (6 bases). The CDR3 loop spans 15 amino acids. Germline loops: CDR1 SGHTA, CDR2 FQGNSA. V lost 5 bases and J lost 2, with 15 bases in between. The chain's CDR3 is CASSPGAGVNYGYTF. The CDR3, as DNA: TGTGCCAGCAGCCCCGGGGCAGGGGTCAACTATGGCTACACCTTC.

The chain joins TRBV9 to TRBJ1-4; 9 bases fit TRBD1. The CDR3 extends over 18 amino acids. V trimming: 0 bases; J trimming: 6 bases; junction bases outside the gene matches: 12. Germline values: CDR1 SGDLS, CDR2 YYNGEE. DNA for the CDR3: TGTGCCAGCAGCGTAGGCCTAGTGACTACAGGGGGCGATGAAAAACTGTTTTTT. Translating it yields CASSVGLVTTGGDEKLFF.

The gene calls are TRBV5-1 and TRBJ2-2, with 7 bases aligning to TRBD1. Germline V gene sequence: CDR1 SGHRS, CDR2 YFSETQ. There are 16 residues in the CDR3. V lost 5 bases and J lost 0; bases outside the gene matches: 7. CDR3 nucleotide sequence: TGCGCCAGCAGATACGACACAGGGGCGAACACCGGGGAGCTGTTTTTT. This translates into CASRYDTGANTGELFF.

This clone has just a few counts. The V and J genes are TRBV19 and TRBJ1-2, with 9 bases aligning to TRBD1. Germline CDR1 LNHDA, CDR2 SQIVND (reference sequence). The length of the CDR3 is 15 residues. Trimming at V came to 5 bases and at J to 2 bases, leaving 6 bases not matched to a gene. DNA for the CDR3: TGTGCCAGTAGTGCGGGACAGGGAGGAAACTATGGCTACACCTTC. Protein sequence: CASSAGQGGNYGYTF.

The CDR3 DNA reads as TGTGCCAGCAGCTTAGGTCTAGCGGGCCCCCAAGAGACCCAGTACTTC. Encoded protein: CASSLGLAGPQETQYF. The chain is built from TRBV11-2 and TRBJ2-5; 8 bases agree with TRBD2. The germline V gene encodes CDR1 SGHAT and CDR2 FQNNGV. V lost 1 base, J lost 1 base, and 5 bases stayed unmatched. The CDR3 contains 16 residues. Supplemented by reference TRBV11-2 and TRBJ2-5, the full variable domain reads EAGVAQSPRYKIIEKRQSVAFWCNPISGHATLYWYQQILGQGPKLLIQFQNNGVVDDSQLPKDRFSAERLKGVDSTLKIQPAKLEDSAVYLCASSLGLAGPQETQYFGPGTRLLVL.

The chain recombines TRBV21-1 with TRBJ2-2; the DNA was not used to check the table's D call, TRBD2. TRBV21-1 is recorded as a pseudogene. This CDR3 has 16 residues. CDR3 sequence (DNA): TGTGCCAGCAGCTCCCGGACTAGCGGGAACACCGGGGAGCTGTTTTTT. Translation: CASSSRTSGNTGELFF.

The chain recombines TRBV10-3 with TRBJ2-7, with D unresolved. CDR1 is ENHRY, CDR2 SYGVKD, per germline. This CDR3 spans 11 amino acids. Trimming left V 5 bases short and J 2 bases short, with 4 bases between. The CDR3 region has the DNA TGTGCCATCAGTCCAGCCTACGAGCAGTACTTC. Its protein product is CAISPAYEQYF.